Below, 2 T cell receptor beta chains from the same sample are listed, as sequenced in a study of cytomegalovirus exposure and HLA in healthy donors (dated by TCRdb to about 2017). The library was generated by the immunoSEQ multiplex PCR assay. A mixture of 60 forward primers for TCR Vbeta segments and 13 reverse primers for TCR Jbeta segments was used in the multiplex PCR. TCRdb limited this immuneACCESS table to in-frame rearrangements with V and J called. A share of clones is missing; checked studies link under half to unresolved V genes, and the rest is unexplained. Within this sample are roughly 140,000 clones, with around three quarters of them counted one time only. Together, the top ten hold approximately 2% of the sample. The sequencing sample was made of PBMCs. The receptors here all came from a man in his forties in good health and CMV-seronegative.

This sequence joins TRBV12-5 and TRBJ2-7; 9 nucleotides match TRBD2. The CDR3 has 14 amino acids. Germline CDR1 and CDR2: LGHNT and FRNRAP. The V and J ends lost 6 bases and 2 bases, in that order; junction bases with no gene match: 5. CDR3 sequence: CASGKTSGAYEQYF. The DNA of the CDR3 is TGTGCTAGTGGGAAGACTAGCGGAGCCTACGAGCAGTACTTC. The full variable domain, in which reference TRBV12-5 and TRBJ2-7 provide the parts outside the CDR3, is DARVTQTPRHKVTEMGQEVTMRCQPILGHNTVFWYRQTMMQGLELLAYFRNRAPLDDSGMPKDRFSAEMPDATLATLKIQPSEPRDSAVYFCASGKTSGAYEQYFGPGTRLTVT.

The chain is built from TRBV5-1 and TRBJ1-4; D might be TRBD1 (6 bases). CDR1 and CDR2 (germline): SGHRS, YFSETQ. Trimming removed 3 bases from V and 5 bases from J, with 14 bases in between. The CDR3 spans 15 residues. The CDR3 reads CASSSTTGLNEKLFF. The CDR3 DNA reads as TGCGCCAGCAGCTCAACGACAGGCCTAAATGAAAAACTGTTTTTT.